This T cell receptor beta chain was captured by sequencing in a study of T cells expressing NK-cell markers. Findings and limits, study-wide: Leadership of the CD3+CD56-NKG2C+ fraction also belonged to these clonotypes in a handful of donors.

This CDR3 is 16 amino acids long. The germline CDR1 and CDR2 sequences are SGHRS and YFSETQ. TCRdb reanalyzed the 5' RACE reads, giving one entry per CDR3 protein sequence and no DNA. This table holds more than 400,000 distinct CDR3 sequences. In the case of this clonotype: What it binds is not known.

V and J are TRBV5-1 and TRBJ2-1. The sequence was obtained from a woman aged 18 to 75 in good health. Material for sequencing was blood T cells: a sorted CD56 or NKG2C T cell subset, CD4+ or CD8+ T cells, or bulk PBMC T cells (not recorded which). CDR3 region: CASSWGVYTSYNEQFF.